This TCR beta chain was sequenced during a study of OX40 agonist ivuxolimab in advanced cancers. This CDR3 has 14 amino acids. J was trimmed by 4 bases and V by 6 bases; bases with no gene match: 4. The V gene's germline CDR1 is KGHSH and CDR2 LQKENI. Study-level results: Dose levels from 0.1 to 3.0 mg/kg saw CD4+ and CD8+ blood T cells expand clonally by week 6. Averaging showed that CD8+ T cells had more expanded clones than CD4+ did.

This clone was picked up one time. Its antigen is as yet unknown. Here immunoSEQ multiplex PCR was the method, and the copy in TCRdb shows in-frame clones only, minus some. The repertoire holds 45,000 to 65,000 clones, with approximately 91% as singletons. The receptor comes from an adult with an advanced solid tumor such as melanoma, head and neck, liver or kidney cancer. Sequenced here: CD4+ or CD8+ T cells sorted from blood, sampled in a trial of the OX40 agonist ivuxolimab. The chain links TRBV18 to TRBJ2-3; 10 bases line up with TRBD1. CDR3 region: CASSRDRGADTQYF. CDR3 nucleotide sequence: TGTGCCAGCTCGCGGGACAGGGGAGCAGATACGCAGTATTTT. Full variable domain (missing parts from reference TRBV18 and TRBJ2-3): NAGVMQNPRHLVRRRGQEARLRCSPMKGHSHVYWYRQLPEEGLKFMVYLQKENIIDESGMPKERFSAEFPKEGPSILRIQQVVRGDSAAYFCASSRDRGADTQYFGPGTRLTVL.